Described below is a single T cell receptor beta chain sequence and its context. Its cognate antigen is unknown. Per germline, CDR1 SGHVS and CDR2 FNYEAQ. This CDR3 is 16 amino acids long. The junction had 4 bases not matched to a gene; V was cut back by 1 base and J by 2 bases. The protocol was immunoSEQ multiplex PCR, while the TCRdb copy is restricted to in-frame clones and leaves out a portion. The sample lists roughly 1.4 million clones; roughly 98.5% were seen once. The investigators split CD4+ cells into a CD45RA+ naive subset and a CD45RA-negative memory subset. This specimen comes from a study of shared clonotypes between healthy human individuals. Regarding the study as a whole: Against clonotypes common to all four donors, non-shared ones had lower generation probabilities.

The chain couples TRBV7-6 to TRBJ2-2; 7 bases are a match to TRBD2. The sequence derives from a man under 40 in good health. The sequenced sample was naive CD4+ T cells sorted from blood. Subset defined: CD45RA+ positively selected. CDR3 in DNA: TGTGCCAGCAGCTTAGTGGCTAGCGGAAACACCGGGGAGCTGTTTTTT. This translates into CASSLVASGNTGELFF.